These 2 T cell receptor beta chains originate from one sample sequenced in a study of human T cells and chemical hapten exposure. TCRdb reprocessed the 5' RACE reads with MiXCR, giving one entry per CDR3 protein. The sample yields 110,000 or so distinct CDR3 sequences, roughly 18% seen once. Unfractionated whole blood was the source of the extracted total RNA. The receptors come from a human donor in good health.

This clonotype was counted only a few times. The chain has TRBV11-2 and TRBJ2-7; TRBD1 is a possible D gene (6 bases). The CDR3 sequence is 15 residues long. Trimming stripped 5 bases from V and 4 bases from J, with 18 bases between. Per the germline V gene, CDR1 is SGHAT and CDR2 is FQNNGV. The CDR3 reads CASSAAGTKYYEQYF. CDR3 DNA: TGTGCCAGCAGCGCCGCCGGGACAAAGTATTACGAGCAGTACTTC.

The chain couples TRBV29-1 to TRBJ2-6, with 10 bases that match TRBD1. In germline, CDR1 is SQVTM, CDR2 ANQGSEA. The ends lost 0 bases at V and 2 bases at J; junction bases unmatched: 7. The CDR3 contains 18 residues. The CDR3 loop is CSVEDWDRGTPGANVLTF. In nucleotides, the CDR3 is TGCAGCGTTGAAGATTGGGACAGGGGTACGCCTGGGGCCAACGTCCTGACTTTC.